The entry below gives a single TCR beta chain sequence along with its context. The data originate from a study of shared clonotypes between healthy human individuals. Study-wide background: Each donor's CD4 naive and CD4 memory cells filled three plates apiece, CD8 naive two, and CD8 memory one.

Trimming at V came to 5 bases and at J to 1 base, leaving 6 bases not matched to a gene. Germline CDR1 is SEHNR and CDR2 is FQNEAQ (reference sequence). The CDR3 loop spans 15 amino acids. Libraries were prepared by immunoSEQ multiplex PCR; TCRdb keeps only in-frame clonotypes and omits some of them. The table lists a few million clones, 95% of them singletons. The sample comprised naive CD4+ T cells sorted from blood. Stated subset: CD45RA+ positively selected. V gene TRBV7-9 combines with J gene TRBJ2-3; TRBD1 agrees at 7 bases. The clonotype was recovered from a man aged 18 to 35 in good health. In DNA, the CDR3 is TGTGCCAGCAGCGTGTACAGGGGAGGCACAGATACGCAGTATTTT. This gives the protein CASSVYRGGTDTQYF.